This TCR beta chain was captured by sequencing in a study of T cell clonotyping in hematopoietic cell transplantation. Overall study: Recipients' pretransplant samples followed cytoreduction. Study-level points and caveats: At the given depth, recipient repertoires were over 95% de novo clonotypes.

Using immunoSEQ multiplex PCR, the repertoire was profiled, and TCRdb retains in-frame clones only, with some absent. Of around 19,000 clones listed, more than 70% are singletons. Time point here: recipient sample about 28 days before transplant, after cytoreduction. Looked up from germline, CDR1 is MGHRA and CDR2 is YSYEKL. The CDR3 length is 15 residues. Deletions cut 3 bases from V and 1 base from J, with 12 bases between. As concerns this clone: The target antigen is unknown.

V usage is TRBV4-1 and J usage is TRBJ1-1, with D hard to call. Material: peripheral blood mononuclear cells, obtained before stem cell transplant. The TCR sequence derives from a man aged 45-65 years with acute myeloid leukemia. Some clones in this sample may be carry-over from other donors' samples. CDR3 amino acids: CASSQFPTKNTEAFF. The CDR3 nucleotides are TGCGCCAGCAGCCAGTTTCCAACGAAGAACACTGAAGCTTTCTTT.